These T cell receptor beta chains were read from a single sample in a study of blood T cell repertoires in COVID-19. Sequencing was performed with immunoSEQ multiplex PCR; in TCRdb, only in-frame clones are kept and a portion is missing. The data contain about 72,000 clones, more than 75% of them singletons. Sequencing was performed on peripheral blood. Receptor source: a human donor in a cohort sampled during active COVID-19. Both conserved end residues are part of each CDR3. The D gene is left open where the match is weak. Clone size is given for some rows only: seen once, a few or many times, or a class if the clone is expanded.

CDR3 DNA,CDR3 protein,clone size,V gene,D gene,J gene
TGCGCCAGCAGCCAAAGACAGGGGTTGAACGAGCAGTACTTC,CASSQRQGLNEQYF,-,TRBV4-1,TRBD1,TRBJ2-7
TGTGCCAGCACTCACGACAGGGTTTCCGAGAAATATTTT,CASTHDRVSEKYF,-,TRBV6-6,TRBD1,TRBJ1-3
TGTGCCAGTCAATCCATGTTACAGGGGCGAGCCAAAAACATTCAGTACTTC,CASQSMLQGRAKNIQYF,-,TRBV19,TRBD1,TRBJ2-4
TGCAGTGCTAGTCGGGGATACGAGCAGTACTTC,CSASRGYEQYF,-,TRBV20-1,-,TRBJ2-7
TGTGCCACCAGCAGAGGACCGACAGGGGACACAGATACGCAGTATTTT,CATSRGPTGDTDTQYF,once,TRBV15,TRBD1,TRBJ2-3
TGTGCCAGCAGCAAAGGTATCCCGGGGTTGGGCACTGAAGCTTTCTTT,CASSKGIPGLGTEAFF,-,TRBV21-1,-,TRBJ1-1
TGTGCCAGCAGGGATCCGGGACTAGCGGGAGGGACTTACAATGAGCAGTTCTTC,CASRDPGLAGGTYNEQFF,-,TRBV11-3,TRBD2,TRBJ2-1
TGTGCCAGCAGTATATATAATAGAGGGCAGCCCCAGCATTTT,CASSIYNRGQPQHF,-,TRBV6-2/TRBV6-3,-,TRBJ1-5
TGTGCCAGCAGAGTTGACGAGACAGGTACCTACGAGCAGTACTTC,CASRVDETGTYEQYF,-,TRBV6-5,-,TRBJ2-7
TGTGCCACCAGCAGAGTAGGGACAGGGGGCGAGACCCAGTACTTC,CATSRVGTGGETQYF,-,TRBV15,TRBD1,TRBJ2-5
TGCAGCGTTGAAGATCCCAGGCACAATGAGCAGTTCTTC,CSVEDPRHNEQFF,once,TRBV29-1,-,TRBJ2-1
TGTGCCAGCAGCTTGGCGCCGGGACTGAGCTCTGGAAACACCATATATTTT,CASSLAPGLSSGNTIYF,-,TRBV5-6,-,TRBJ1-3